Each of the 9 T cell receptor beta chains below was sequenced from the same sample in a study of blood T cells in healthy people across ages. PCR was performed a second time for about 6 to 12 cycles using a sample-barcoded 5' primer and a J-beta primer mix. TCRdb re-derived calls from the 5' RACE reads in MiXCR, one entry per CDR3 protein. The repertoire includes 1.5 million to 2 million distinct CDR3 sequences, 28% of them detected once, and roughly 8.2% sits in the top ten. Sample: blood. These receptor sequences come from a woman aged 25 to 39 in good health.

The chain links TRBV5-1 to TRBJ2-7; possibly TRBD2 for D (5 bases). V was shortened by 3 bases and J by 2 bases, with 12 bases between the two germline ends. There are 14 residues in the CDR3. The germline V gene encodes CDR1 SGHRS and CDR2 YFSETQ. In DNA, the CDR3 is TGCGCCAGCAGCTACGGGGTCGGAACCTACGAGCAGTACTTC. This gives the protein CASSYGVGTYEQYF.

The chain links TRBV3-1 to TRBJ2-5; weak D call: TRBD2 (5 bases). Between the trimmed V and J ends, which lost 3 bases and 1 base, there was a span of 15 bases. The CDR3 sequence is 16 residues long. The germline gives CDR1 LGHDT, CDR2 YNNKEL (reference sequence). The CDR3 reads CASSHREGWVQETQYF. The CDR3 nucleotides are TGTGCCAGCAGCCACAGAGAGGGATGGGTCCAAGAGACCCAGTACTTC.

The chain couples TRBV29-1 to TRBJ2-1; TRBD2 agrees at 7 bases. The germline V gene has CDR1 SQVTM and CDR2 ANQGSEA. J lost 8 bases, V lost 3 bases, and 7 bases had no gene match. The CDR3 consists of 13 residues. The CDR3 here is CSVDPWGGDEQFF. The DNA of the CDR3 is TGCAGCGTTGATCCCTGGGGGGGGGATGAGCAGTTCTTC.

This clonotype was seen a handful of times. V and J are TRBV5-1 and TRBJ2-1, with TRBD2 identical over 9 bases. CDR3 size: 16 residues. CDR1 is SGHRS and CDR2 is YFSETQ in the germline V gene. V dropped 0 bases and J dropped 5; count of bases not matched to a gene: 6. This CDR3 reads CASSLELAGLNNEQFF. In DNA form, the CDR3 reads TGCGCCAGCAGCTTGGAACTAGCGGGTCTGAACAATGAGCAGTTCTTC.

The CDR3 sequence: CASSPTGFVSYNEQFF. DNA for the CDR3: TGTGCCAGCAGCCCGACAGGGTTTGTATCCTACAATGAGCAGTTCTTC. The rearrangement uses TRBV27 and TRBJ2-1; TRBD1 matches at 7 bases. Germline CDR1 is MNHEY and CDR2 is SMNVEV (reference sequence). The CDR3 is 16 residues long. Losses at the gene ends were 6 bases for V and 1 base for J; bases not matched to a gene: 9.

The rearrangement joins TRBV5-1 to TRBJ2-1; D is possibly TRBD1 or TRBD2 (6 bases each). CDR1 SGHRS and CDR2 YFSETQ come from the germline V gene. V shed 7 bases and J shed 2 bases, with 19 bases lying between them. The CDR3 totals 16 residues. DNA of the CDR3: TGCGCCAGCTCTGGCCGGGGGCCGGGAACCTACAATGAGCAGTTCTTC. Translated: CASSGRGPGTYNEQFF. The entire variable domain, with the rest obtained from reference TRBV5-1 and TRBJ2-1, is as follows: KAGVTQTPRYLIKTRGQQVTLSCSPISGHRSVSWYQQTPGQGLQFLFEYFSETQRNKGNFPGRFSGRQFSNSRSEMNVSTLELGDSALYLCASSGRGPGTYNEQFFGPGTRLTVL.

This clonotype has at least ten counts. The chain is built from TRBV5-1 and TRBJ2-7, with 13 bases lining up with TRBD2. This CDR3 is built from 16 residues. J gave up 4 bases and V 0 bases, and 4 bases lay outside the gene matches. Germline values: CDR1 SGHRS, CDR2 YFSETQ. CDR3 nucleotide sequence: TGCGCCAGCAGCTTGGGGTGGACTAGCGGGGGTTACGAGCAGTACTTC. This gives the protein CASSLGWTSGGYEQYF.

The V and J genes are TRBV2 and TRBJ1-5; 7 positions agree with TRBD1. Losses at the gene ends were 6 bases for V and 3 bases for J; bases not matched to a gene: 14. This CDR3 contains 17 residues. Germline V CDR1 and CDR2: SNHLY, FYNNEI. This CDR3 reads CASSPSSGTVFNQPQHF. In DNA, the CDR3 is TGTGCCAGCAGCCCAAGTTCCGGGACAGTCTTCAATCAGCCCCAGCATTTT.

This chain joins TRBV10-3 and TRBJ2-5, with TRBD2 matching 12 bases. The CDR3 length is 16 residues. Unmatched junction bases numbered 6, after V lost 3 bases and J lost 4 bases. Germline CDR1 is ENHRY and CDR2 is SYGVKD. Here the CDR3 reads CAISDLAGGGPETQYF. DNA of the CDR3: TGTGCCATCAGTGACCTAGCGGGAGGGGGGCCAGAGACCCAGTACTTC.